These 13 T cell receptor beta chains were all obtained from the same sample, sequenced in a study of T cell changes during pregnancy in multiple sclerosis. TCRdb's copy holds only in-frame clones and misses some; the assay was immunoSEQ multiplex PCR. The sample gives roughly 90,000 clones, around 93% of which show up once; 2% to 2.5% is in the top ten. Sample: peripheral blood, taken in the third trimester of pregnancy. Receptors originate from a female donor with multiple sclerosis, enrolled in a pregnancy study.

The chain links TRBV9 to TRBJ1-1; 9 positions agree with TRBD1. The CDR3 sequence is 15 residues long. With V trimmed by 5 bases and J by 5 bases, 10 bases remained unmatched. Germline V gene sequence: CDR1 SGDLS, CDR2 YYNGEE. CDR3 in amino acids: CASSDGTGTNTEAFF. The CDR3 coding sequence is TGTGCCAGCAGTGACGGGACAGGGACGAATACTGAAGCTTTCTTT.

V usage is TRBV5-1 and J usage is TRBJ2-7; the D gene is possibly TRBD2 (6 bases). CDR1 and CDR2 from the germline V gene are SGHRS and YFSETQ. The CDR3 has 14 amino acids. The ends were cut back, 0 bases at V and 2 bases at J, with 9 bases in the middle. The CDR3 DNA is TGCGCCAGCAGCTTGGGACTAGGGACCTACGAGCAGTACTTC. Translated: CASSLGLGTYEQYF.

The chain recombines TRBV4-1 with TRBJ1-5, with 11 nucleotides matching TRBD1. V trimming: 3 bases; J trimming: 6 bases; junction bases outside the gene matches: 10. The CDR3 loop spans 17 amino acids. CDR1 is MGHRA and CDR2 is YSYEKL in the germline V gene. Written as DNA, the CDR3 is TGCGCCAGCAGCCACCTATCCGGGACAGGGGGGATTCAGCCCCAGCATTTT. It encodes CASSHLSGTGGIQPQHF.

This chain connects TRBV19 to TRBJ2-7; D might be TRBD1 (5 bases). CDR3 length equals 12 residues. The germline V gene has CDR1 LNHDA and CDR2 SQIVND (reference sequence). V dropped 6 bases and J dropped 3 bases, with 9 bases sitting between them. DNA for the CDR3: TGTGCCAGTAGGGGGCAAGGCTACGAGCAGTACTTC. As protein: CASRGQGYEQYF.

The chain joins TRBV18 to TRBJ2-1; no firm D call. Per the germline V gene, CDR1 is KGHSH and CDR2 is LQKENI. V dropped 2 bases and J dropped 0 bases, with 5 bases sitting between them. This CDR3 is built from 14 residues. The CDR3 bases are TGTGCCAGCTCACCAGCTAGCTCCTACAATGAGCAGTTCTTC. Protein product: CASSPASSYNEQFF.

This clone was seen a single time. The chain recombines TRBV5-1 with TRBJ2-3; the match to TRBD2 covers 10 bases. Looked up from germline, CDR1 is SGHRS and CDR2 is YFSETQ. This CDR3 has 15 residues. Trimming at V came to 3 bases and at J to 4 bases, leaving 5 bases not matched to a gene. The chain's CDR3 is CASSSGTSESDTQYF. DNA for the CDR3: TGCGCCAGCAGCTCCGGGACTAGCGAGTCAGATACGCAGTATTTT.

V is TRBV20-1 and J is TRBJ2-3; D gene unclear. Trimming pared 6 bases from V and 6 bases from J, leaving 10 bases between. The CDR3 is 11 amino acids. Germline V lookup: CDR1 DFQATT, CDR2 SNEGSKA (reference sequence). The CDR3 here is CSAPVLDTQYF. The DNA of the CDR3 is TGCAGTGCCCCGGTCCTGGATACGCAGTATTTT.

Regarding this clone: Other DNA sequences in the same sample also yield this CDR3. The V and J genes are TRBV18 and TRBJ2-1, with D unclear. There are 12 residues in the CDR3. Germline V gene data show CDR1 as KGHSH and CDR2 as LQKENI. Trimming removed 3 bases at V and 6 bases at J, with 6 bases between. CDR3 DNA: TGTGCCAGCTCACCTTCCGGCAATGAGCAGTTCTTC. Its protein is CASSPSGNEQFF. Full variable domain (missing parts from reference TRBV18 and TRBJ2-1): NAGVMQNPRHLVRRRGQEARLRCSPMKGHSHVYWYRQLPEEGLKFMVYLQKENIIDESGMPKERFSAEFPKEGPSILRIQQVVRGDSAAYFCASSPSGNEQFFGPGTRLTVL.

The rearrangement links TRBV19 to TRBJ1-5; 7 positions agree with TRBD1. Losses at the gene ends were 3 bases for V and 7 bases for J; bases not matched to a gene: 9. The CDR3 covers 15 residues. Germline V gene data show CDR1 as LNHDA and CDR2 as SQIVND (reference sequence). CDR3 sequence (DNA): TGTGCCAGTAGTATCGAGGGGGCGGCGGAACAGCCCCAGCATTTT. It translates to CASSIEGAAEQPQHF.

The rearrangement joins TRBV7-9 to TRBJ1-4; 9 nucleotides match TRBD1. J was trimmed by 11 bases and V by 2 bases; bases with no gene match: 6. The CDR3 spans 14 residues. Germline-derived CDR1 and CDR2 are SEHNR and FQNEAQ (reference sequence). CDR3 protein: CASSLYPGTGKLFF. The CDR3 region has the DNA TGTGCCAGCAGCTTATATCCGGGGACAGGGAAACTGTTTTTT.

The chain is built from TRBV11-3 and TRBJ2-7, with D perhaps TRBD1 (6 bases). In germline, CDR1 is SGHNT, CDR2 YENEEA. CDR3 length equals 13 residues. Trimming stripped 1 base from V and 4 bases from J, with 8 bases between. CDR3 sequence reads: CASSLGTGYEQYF. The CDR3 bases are TGTGCCAGCAGCTTAGGTACAGGGTACGAGCAGTACTTC.

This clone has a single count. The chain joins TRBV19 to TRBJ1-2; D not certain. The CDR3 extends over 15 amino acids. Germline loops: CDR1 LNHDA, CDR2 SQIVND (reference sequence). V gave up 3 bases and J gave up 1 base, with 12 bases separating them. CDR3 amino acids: CASSIYGGINYGYTF. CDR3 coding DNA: TGTGCCAGTAGTATTTACGGCGGTATTAACTATGGCTACACCTTC.

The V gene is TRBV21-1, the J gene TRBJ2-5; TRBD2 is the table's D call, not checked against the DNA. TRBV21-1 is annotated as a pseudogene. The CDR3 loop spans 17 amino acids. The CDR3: CASSKGLAGGRQETQYF. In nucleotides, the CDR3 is TGTGCCAGCAGCAAAGGACTAGCGGGAGGTCGTCAAGAGACCCAGTACTTC.